This T cell receptor beta chain was sequenced during a study of blood T cell repertoires in COVID-19. Across the whole study: Spain, Italy and the United States supplied samples that represented acute and convalescent COVID-19. PBMCs, B-cell-depleted T cells, or T cells provided the cDNA or gDNA that made up the material.

The ends were cut back, 6 bases at V and 2 bases at J, with 17 bases in the middle. This CDR3 region has 15 residues. Germline V gene lookup returns CDR1 LNHDA and CDR2 SQIVND (reference sequence). Clinical histories supplied by participants themselves formed the basis of cohort assignment. Either two negative PCRs, clearance, or symptom resolution qualified Cohort 3 donors as recovered. Sequencing used immunoSEQ multiplex PCR; TCRdb keeps in-frame clones, though not all of them. The sample holds 150,000 to 200,000 clones, about 80% seen once. The sequenced sample consisted of PBMCs or T cells enriched from blood (not recorded which). The source is a man in his forties who had recovered from COVID-19. The V call is TRBV19, the J call TRBJ2-7; D not certain. The DNA of the CDR3 is TGTGCCAGTAGCCCGGTGGCAGGAAACGCCTACGAGCAGTACTTC. This codes for CASSPVAGNAYEQYF.